This TCR beta chain was observed in a study of cytomegalovirus exposure and HLA in healthy donors. Study-level points and caveats: In a later analysis, TCR beta V- and J-gene trimming was associated with a missense DCLRE1C variant. In vitro, a few CMV-associated chains proved specific for CMV antigens. Accurate HLA-A and HLA-B prediction from TCR beta sequences was reported for most subjects.

The CDR3 runs 18 residues. With 3 bases clipped from V and 0 bases from J, the junction kept 12 bases outside the gene matches. The germline V gene has CDR1 SGHVS and CDR2 FQNEAQ. Concerning this clone itself: Its antigen is not known.

The PCR employed 60 Vbeta primers together with 13 Jbeta primers. Generated by immunoSEQ multiplex PCR, the TCRdb table keeps only in-frame clones and is missing some. The sample includes roughly 100,000 clones. There were likely unrecorded immune exposures, though donors were nominally healthy when sampled. Sequenced sample: PBMCs. The TCR was taken from a man in his forties in good health and CMV-seronegative. This sequence joins TRBV7-8 and TRBJ2-3; 7 bases align to TRBD1. Here the CDR3 DNA reads TGTGCCAGCAGCTTTCCCAGGACAGGTGGCGATAGCACAGATACGCAGTATTTT. Translated, it gives CASSFPRTGGDSTDTQYF.